This passage covers 30 T cell receptor beta chains from one sample sequenced in a study of preoperative IRX-2 immunotherapy in early breast cancer. As for treatment: preoperative locoregional IRX-2 cytokine immunotherapy. The method was immunoSEQ multiplex PCR; TCRdb's version includes in-frame clones alone and lacks a portion of them. There are roughly 24,000 clones in the sample; around 95% occur only once, and roughly 17% lies in the top ten. Source: tumor tissue, taken after IRX-2 immunotherapy. The source of these receptors is a human donor with breast cancer.

This clone appeared once. The chain combines TRBV6-5 with TRBJ2-1; D not resolved. V was clipped by 5 bases and J by 4 bases, with 12 bases between them. This CDR3 region has 14 residues. Germline V gives CDR1 MNHEY, CDR2 SVGAGI. The CDR3 reads CASSDQRHYNEQFF. The DNA for the CDR3 is TGTGCCAGCAGTGACCAGCGACATTACAATGAGCAGTTCTTC.

The chain combines TRBV1 with TRBJ1-6. TRBV1 is a pseudogene. CDR3 length: 15 residues. CDR3 sequence: CTSSHLRGVDSPLHF. CDR3 in DNA: TGCACCAGCAGCCACCTGCGGGGAGTGGATTCACCCCTCCACTTT.

The chain employs TRBV7-2 and TRBJ2-1; D remains unclear. Trimming removed 3 bases from V and 4 bases from J, with 7 bases in between. The CDR3 is 13 residues long. Looked up from germline, CDR1 is SGHTA and CDR2 is FQGNSA. The CDR3 DNA is TGTGCCAGCAGCTTGACTCCTTACAATGAGCAGTTCTTC. Protein sequence: CASSLTPYNEQFF. Complete variable domain (other parts from reference TRBV7-2 and TRBJ2-1): GAGVSQSPSNKVTEKGKDVELRCDPISGHTALYWYRQSLGQGLEFLIYFQGNSAPDKSGLPSDRFSAERTGGSVSTLTIQRTQQEDSAVYLCASSLTPYNEQFFGPGTRLTVL.

This chain links TRBV5-6 with TRBJ1-3; maybe TRBD1 (5 bases). CDR3 length equals 17 residues. Germline V gives CDR1 SGHDT, CDR2 YYEEEE. V lost 2 bases, J lost 0 bases, and 15 bases lay in between. The chain's CDR3 is CASSFRAGTVSGNTIYF. In nucleotides, the CDR3 is TGTGCCAGCAGCTTCAGGGCTGGGACGGTCTCTGGAAACACCATATATTTT.

V and J are TRBV19 and TRBJ2-3; unclear D gene. Trimming stripped 6 bases from V and 6 bases from J, with 22 bases between. The CDR3 covers 16 residues. CDR1 and CDR2 from the germline V gene are LNHDA and SQIVND (reference sequence). In nucleotides, the CDR3 is TGTGCCAGTAGCCTCTCCGGGTCTAAGGCGGCGGATACGCAGTATTTT. Translated: CASSLSGSKAADTQYF.

This sequence joins TRBV6-5 and TRBJ1-5, with 7 nucleotides matching TRBD1. The junction had 8 bases not matched to a gene; V was cut back by 5 bases and J by 4 bases. In germline, CDR1 is MNHEY, CDR2 SVGAGI. The CDR3 is 15 amino acids. CDR3 in amino acids: CASSRLQGRNQPQHF. Written as DNA, the CDR3 is TGTGCCAGCAGTCGGTTACAGGGGAGAAATCAGCCCCAGCATTTT.

The chain employs TRBV7-9 and TRBJ2-7, with TRBD1 identical over 10 bases. The CDR3 sequence is 15 residues long. Germline V lookup: CDR1 SEHNR, CDR2 FQNEAQ (reference sequence). With V trimmed by 4 bases and J by 5 bases, 8 bases remained unmatched. CDR3 sequence reads: CASSYYRDRGNEQYF. The CDR3 coding sequence is TGTGCCAGCAGCTACTACCGGGACAGGGGCAACGAGCAGTACTTC.

The V and J genes are TRBV20-1 and TRBJ2-7; D might be TRBD1 (5 bases). CDR1 DFQATT and CDR2 SNEGSKA come from the germline V gene (reference sequence). The V and J ends lost 6 bases and 2 bases respectively, with 8 bases between them. The CDR3 has 11 residues. In DNA form, the CDR3 reads TGCAGTGCGGGGCGGACCTACGAGCAGTACTTC. This encodes CSAGRTYEQYF.

This chain uses TRBV7-9 with TRBJ1-1, with no clear D. From germline, CDR1 is SEHNR and CDR2 FQNEAQ (reference sequence). The CDR3 consists of 13 residues. Trimming cost V 2 bases and J 0 bases, with 4 bases left between them. CDR3 sequence (DNA): TGTGCCAGCAGCTTACAGCTGAACACTGAAGCTTTCTTT. Its translation: CASSLQLNTEAFF.

This sequence joins TRBV15 and TRBJ1-1; D may be TRBD1 (6 bases). From germline, CDR1 is LNHNV and CDR2 YYDKDF (reference sequence). The CDR3 is 16 amino acids. Trimming removed 1 base at V and 3 bases at J, with 15 bases between. The CDR3 is CATSRGRQARDTEAFF. Written as DNA, the CDR3 is TGTGCCACCAGCAGAGGAAGACAGGCCCGGGACACTGAAGCTTTCTTT.

This chain joins TRBV7-9 and TRBJ2-1, with a tentative D call TRBD2 (5 bases). Germline V CDR1 and CDR2: SEHNR, FQNEAQ (reference sequence). The CDR3 runs to 16 residues. Trimming cost V 5 bases and J 3 bases, with 17 bases left between them. This CDR3 reads CASSPLLAQNYNEQFF. The CDR3 bases are TGTGCCAGCAGCCCTCTTTTAGCGCAGAACTACAATGAGCAGTTCTTC.

The chain combines TRBV28 with TRBJ2-7; D uncertain. The germline CDR1 and CDR2 sequences are MDHEN and SYDVKM. The germline V and J ends were trimmed by 1 base and 2 bases, with 9 bases remaining between them. The CDR3 runs to 14 residues. CDR3 DNA: TGTGCCAGCAGTTTATTTCCAGGACCCTACGAGCAGTACTTC. It specifies CASSLFPGPYEQYF.

The rearrangement joins TRBV19 to TRBJ2-7, with 8 nucleotides matching TRBD2. The CDR3 is 15 amino acids. V lost 3 bases to trimming and J lost 3 bases; unmatched junction nucleotides: 7. The V gene's germline CDR1 is LNHDA and CDR2 SQIVND (reference sequence). Written as DNA, the CDR3 is TGTGCCAGTAGTATTTATCTCGGGGGGGGCTACGAGCAGTACTTC. Amino acids: CASSIYLGGGYEQYF.

The rearrangement joins TRBV5-1 to TRBJ2-1; D tentatively fits TRBD1 or TRBD2 (5 bases each). Trimming took off 6 bases at V and 8 bases at J, with 12 bases between the two ends. The CDR3 consists of 12 residues. Germline V gene sequence: CDR1 SGHRS, CDR2 YFSETQ. CDR3 in amino acids: CASKLGVDEQFF. The DNA of the CDR3 is TGCGCCAGCAAACTAGGGGTCGATGAGCAGTTCTTC.

In its sample, this clone was seen once. The chain has TRBV9 and TRBJ2-7; D is unclear. V was shortened by 4 bases and J by 2 bases, with 13 bases between the two germline ends. The CDR3 loop spans 14 amino acids. Germline CDR1 is SGDLS and CDR2 is YYNGEE. This CDR3 reads CASSFSPSTYEQYF. In DNA form, the CDR3 reads TGTGCCAGCAGCTTCTCGCCTTCCACCTACGAGCAGTACTTC.

The chain has TRBV19 and TRBJ2-5, with 14 bases identical to TRBD2. The CDR3 contains 16 residues. Germline assignment: CDR1 LNHDA and CDR2 SQIVND (reference sequence). Trimming cost V 6 bases and J 2 bases; bases outside gene matches: 5. CDR3 in amino acids: CASRTSGGDTQETQYF. CDR3 bases: TGTGCCAGTAGGACTAGCGGGGGGGATACACAAGAGACCCAGTACTTC.

V usage is TRBV28 and J usage is TRBJ1-2, with D hard to call. In germline, CDR1 is MDHEN, CDR2 SYDVKM. V was shortened by 4 bases and J by 1 base, with 7 bases between the two germline ends. CDR3 size: 13 residues. In nucleotides, the CDR3 is TGTGCCAGCAGTTCGGTGGATAACTATGGCTACACCTTC. It translates to CASSSVDNYGYTF.

The chain links TRBV9 to TRBJ2-7; 7 positions agree with TRBD2. The CDR3 length is 16 residues. Looked up from germline, CDR1 is SGDLS and CDR2 is YYNGEE. V was pared by 0 bases and J by 6 bases, with 12 bases of the junction left unmatched. This chain's CDR3 is CASSVGNSGPMGEQYF. In nucleotides, the CDR3 is TGTGCCAGCAGCGTAGGGAATAGCGGGCCCATGGGCGAGCAGTACTTC.

The chain combines TRBV5-5 with TRBJ2-1; no clear D gene. V was trimmed by 0 bases and J by 2 bases, leaving 12 bases between them. CDR3 size: 16 residues. Per germline, CDR1 SGHKS and CDR2 YYEKEE (reference sequence). The CDR3 bases are TGTGCCAGCAGCTTGGGAACCCCGGTACCCTACAATGAGCAGTTCTTC. The encoded protein is CASSLGTPVPYNEQFF.

The V and J genes are TRBV28 and TRBJ1-4; TRBD1 is a possible D gene (6 bases). Germline CDR1 MDHEN, CDR2 SYDVKM. The CDR3 has 14 amino acids. V was shortened by 3 bases and J by 4 bases, with 9 bases between the two germline ends. The CDR3 sequence is CASSLGAGNEKLFF. CDR3 coding DNA: TGTGCCAGCAGTTTGGGGGCTGGTAATGAAAAACTGTTTTTT.

A note on this clone: Germline and junction disagree at one end, which may indicate a read error. V gene TRBV5-1 combines with J gene TRBJ2-1; 7 bases fit TRBD1. Per the germline V gene, CDR1 is SGHRS and CDR2 is YFSETQ. The CDR3 loop spans 14 amino acids. The CDR3: CASISGTDYNEQFF. The DNA for the CDR3 is TGTGCCAGCATTTCAGGGACAGATTACAATGAGCAGTTCTTC. Using reference TRBV5-1 and TRBJ2-1 for the parts outside the CDR3, the full variable domain is KAGVTQTPRYLIKTRGQQVTLSCSPISGHRSVSWYQQTPGQGLQFLFEYFSETQRNKGNFPGRFSGRQFSNSRSEMNVSTLELGDSALYLCASISGTDYNEQFFGPGTRLTVL.

The chain joins TRBV6-5 to TRBJ1-2, with 9 nucleotides matching TRBD1. V shed 2 bases and J 9 bases; nucleotides not matched to a gene: 7. Germline values: CDR1 MNHEY, CDR2 SVGAGI. This CDR3 comprises 14 residues. CDR3 coding DNA: TGTGCCAGCAGTTACGGGACAGGGATTGAGAGCTACACCTTC. Protein: CASSYGTGIESYTF.

The V call is TRBV27, the J call TRBJ1-6; D remains unclear. V shed 2 bases and J shed 4 bases, with 9 bases lying between them. This CDR3 contains 15 residues. In germline, CDR1 is MNHEY, CDR2 SMNVEV (reference sequence). CDR3 region: CASSLGQAYNSPLHF. CDR3 nucleotide sequence: TGTGCCAGCAGTTTAGGGCAGGCGTATAATTCACCCCTCCACTTT.

This chain connects TRBV12-2 to TRBJ1-2; the D call in the table, TRBD1, was not verified against the DNA. TRBV12-2 is classified as a pseudogene. There are 14 residues in the CDR3. CDR3 nucleotides: TGTGCAAGTCGCGACGCGTTTAGGGGGCCTGGCTACACCTTC. Amino acids: CASRDAFRGPGYTF.

The V call is TRBV28, the J call TRBJ1-1; 9 bases are shared with TRBD1. Germline trimming cut 6 bases from V and 1 base from J; bases unmatched to any gene: 3. The CDR3 is 14 amino acids. Per germline, CDR1 MDHEN and CDR2 SYDVKM. This CDR3 reads CASRKGQGNTEAFF. The DNA for the CDR3 is TGTGCCAGCAGAAAGGGACAGGGGAACACTGAAGCTTTCTTT.

The V call is TRBV7-2, the J call TRBJ2-3; D ambiguous. V lost 4 bases and J 4 bases, leaving 9 bases between the germline ends. Germline CDR1 is SGHTA and CDR2 is FQGNSA. CDR3 length equals 13 residues. The CDR3 DNA reads as TGTGCCAGCAGCTCCAGATCGTCAGATACGCAGTATTTT. The encoded protein is CASSSRSSDTQYF. Looking up the rest from reference TRBV7-2 and TRBJ2-3 gives the full variable domain: GAGVSQSPSNKVTEKGKDVELRCDPISGHTALYWYRQSLGQGLEFLIYFQGNSAPDKSGLPSDRFSAERTGGSVSTLTIQRTQQEDSAVYLCASSSRSSDTQYFGPGTRLTVL.

The gene calls are TRBV7-9 and TRBJ2-5; maybe TRBD2 (5 bases). The germline V gene has CDR1 SEHNR and CDR2 FQNEAQ (reference sequence). The CDR3 is 13 residues long. Trimming shortened V by 0 bases and J by 4 bases, and 6 bases separated the two germline ends. The CDR3 region has the DNA TGTGCCAGCAGCTTAGCGGGAGTAGAGACCCAGTACTTC. Protein product: CASSLAGVETQYF.

This chain uses TRBV7-2 with TRBJ2-2; D is ambiguous. Germline V lookup: CDR1 SGHTA, CDR2 FQGNSA. Trimming pared 7 bases from V and 0 bases from J, leaving 3 bases between. This CDR3 contains 12 residues. This CDR3 reads CASITNTGELFF. The CDR3 DNA is TGTGCCAGCATCACGAACACCGGGGAGCTGTTTTTT.

The chain joins TRBV7-2 to TRBJ1-4; D may be TRBD1 (5 bases). The V gene lost 2 bases and the J gene lost 4 bases, with 11 bases spanning the gap. The CDR3 has 15 residues. Germline-derived CDR1 and CDR2 are SGHTA and FQGNSA. The CDR3 here is CASSLQAGLNEKLFF. The DNA for the CDR3 is TGTGCCAGCAGCTTACAGGCAGGGCTTAATGAAAAACTGTTTTTT.

This clone has just a few counts. The gene calls are TRBV25-1 and TRBJ2-2, with 7 bases matching TRBD1. CDR1 and CDR2 (germline): MGHDK, SYGVNS. CDR3 length: 16 amino acids. Trimming cost V 7 bases and J 5 bases; bases outside gene matches: 13. The DNA for the CDR3 is TGTGCCAGCACCGACAGGGCCAGGGGGATAACCGGGGAGCTGTTTTTT. Its translation is CASTDRARGITGELFF.